These 26 T cell receptor beta chains were sequenced from one sample in a study of blood T cells in healthy people across ages. Together with a sample-barcoded 5' primer, a J-beta primer mix was included in a second PCR lasting about 7 to 11 cycles. TCRdb used MiXCR to reprocess the 5' RACE reads, holding one entry per CDR3 protein. The sample records about 780,000 distinct CDR3 sequences, around 62% being singletons. The specimen was blood. The origin of the receptors is a man aged 30-40 years in good health.

The J gene is TRBJ2-7, the V gene TRBV20-1, with 7 bases that match TRBD1. V shed 5 bases, J shed 5 bases, and the junction held 9 bases outside the gene matches. The CDR3 is made up of 13 amino acids. Looked up from germline, CDR1 is DFQATT and CDR2 is SNEGSKA (reference sequence). The CDR3 nucleotides are TGCAGTGCTGGCCGAAGGGGGCTTAACGAGCAGTACTTC. Its protein product is CSAGRRGLNEQYF.

Only one count was recorded for this clonotype. The V and J genes are TRBV7-8 and TRBJ2-7; 8 nucleotides line up with TRBD2. CDR3 length equals 14 residues. V lost 2 bases, J lost 6 bases, and 6 bases stayed unmatched. Looked up from germline, CDR1 is SGHVS and CDR2 is FQNEAQ. CDR3 residues: CASSLLAGTSEQYF. In DNA form, the CDR3 reads TGTGCCAGCAGCTTATTAGCGGGGACTTCCGAGCAGTACTTC. Full variable domain (missing parts from reference TRBV7-8 and TRBJ2-7): GAGVSQSPRYKVAKRGQDVALRCDPISGHVSLFWYQQALGQGPEFLTYFQNEAQLDKSGLPSDRFFAERPEGSVSTLKIQRTQQEDSAVYLCASSLLAGTSEQYFGPGTRLTVT.

The chain carries TRBV12-3 or TRBV12-4 and TRBJ2-7; the D is unclear. The CDR3 sequence is 13 residues long. V lost 5 bases and J lost 3, with 11 bases in between. CDR3 bases: TGTGCCAGCAGTACTGGGGATCGCTACGAGCAGTACTTC. Translated, it gives CASSTGDRYEQYF.

The CDR3 region is CASSLDFVGGPGELFF. The DNA of the CDR3 is TGCGCCAGCAGCTTGGACTTCGTCGGGGGGCCCGGGGAGCTGTTTTTT. The V gene is TRBV5-1, the J gene TRBJ2-2, with a weak D call TRBD2 (7 bases). V was pared by 0 bases and J by 6 bases, with 15 bases between. Germline V gene lookup returns CDR1 SGHRS and CDR2 YFSETQ. The CDR3 runs to 16 residues.

The rearrangement joins TRBV30 to TRBJ2-2, with 8 bases lining up with TRBD1. The CDR3 totals 14 residues. The V gene's germline CDR1 is GTSNPN and CDR2 SVGIG (reference sequence). V shed 3 bases and J 7 bases; nucleotides not matched to a gene: 7. CDR3 sequence reads: CAWRWQGASGELFF. CDR3 DNA sequence: TGTGCCTGGAGGTGGCAGGGGGCGAGCGGGGAGCTGTTTTTT.

This chain connects TRBV27 to TRBJ1-2; TRBD1 is a possible D gene (6 bases). Germline V gene sequence: CDR1 MNHEY, CDR2 SMNVEV (reference sequence). This CDR3 is 16 amino acids long. The ends were cut back, 4 bases at V and 2 bases at J, with 17 bases in the middle. The CDR3 spells CASSWGPTGSNYGYTF. CDR3 DNA: TGTGCCAGCAGTTGGGGCCCGACAGGTTCGAACTATGGCTACACCTTC.

The sample holds one count of this clonotype. V is TRBV29-1 and J is TRBJ1-3; no clear D. This CDR3 has 14 amino acids. The germline V gene encodes CDR1 SQVTM and CDR2 ANQGSEA. With 7 bases removed from V and 0 bases from J, the gap between germline ends came to 13 bases. CDR3 coding DNA: TGCAGCGCCCGATACAAGAGCTCTGGAAACACCATATATTTT. Protein: CSARYKSSGNTIYF.

This clonotype was seen once. The chain couples TRBV11-2 to TRBJ2-2; 8 bases align to TRBD2. The CDR3 covers 16 residues. CDR1 and CDR2 (germline): SGHAT, FQNNGV. Trimming cost V 5 bases and J 3 bases; bases outside gene matches: 8. The CDR3 DNA reads as TGTGCCAGCAGCCCTCTTAGCGGGGTGTACACCGGGGAGCTGTTTTTT. Its translation is CASSPLSGVYTGELFF.

This clonotype occurred once. The J gene is TRBJ2-3, the V gene TRBV5-5, with 9 positions matching TRBD1. The CDR3 totals 14 residues. The ends lost 5 bases at V and 5 bases at J; junction bases unmatched: 6. CDR1 SGHKS and CDR2 YYEKEE come from the germline V gene (reference sequence). This CDR3 is CASSTGQGIDTQYF. In nucleotides, the CDR3 is TGTGCCAGCAGTACCGGACAGGGGATAGATACGCAGTATTTT.

V usage is TRBV10-3 and J usage is TRBJ2-6; 7 bases match TRBD1. In germline, CDR1 is ENHRY, CDR2 SYGVKD. The CDR3 runs 18 residues. Losses at the gene ends were 5 bases for V and 0 bases for J; bases not matched to a gene: 10. Here the CDR3 DNA reads TGTGCCATCAGTCTAGACAGGGCTTCGATCTCTGGGGCCAACGTCCTGACTTTC. Translating it yields CAISLDRASISGANVLTF.

The sample holds one count of this clonotype. The chain recombines TRBV7-9 with TRBJ1-1; 7 bases fit TRBD1. With V trimmed by 5 bases and J by 4 bases, 10 bases remained unmatched. The CDR3 is 15 amino acids. The germline V gene has CDR1 SEHNR and CDR2 FQNEAQ (reference sequence). The CDR3 sequence: CASSKTDRVPTEAFF. The CDR3, as DNA: TGTGCCAGCAGCAAAACCGACAGGGTTCCCACTGAAGCTTTCTTT.

V gene TRBV28 combines with J gene TRBJ1-2; the D gene is possibly TRBD1 (5 bases). There are 14 residues in the CDR3. The V and J ends lost 6 bases and 4 bases respectively, with 15 bases between them. Per the germline V gene, CDR1 is MDHEN and CDR2 is SYDVKM. The chain's CDR3 is CASRGVVGLYGYTF. The CDR3 DNA reads as TGTGCCAGCAGGGGGGTCGTGGGACTCTATGGCTACACCTTC.

This clonotype was counted only a few times. CDR3: CASSQSTYTQYF. In DNA, the CDR3 is TGTGCCAGCAGCCAGAGTACCTATACGCAGTATTTT. The rearrangement joins TRBV4-2 to TRBJ2-3; D is ambiguous. The CDR3 runs to 12 residues. The germline V gene encodes CDR1 LGHNA and CDR2 YNFKEQ. Trimming stripped 3 bases from V and 7 bases from J, with 8 bases between.

As regards this clonotype: The junction shows a germline mismatch at one end, possibly a read error. V and J are TRBV9 and TRBJ2-1; D is unclear. The CDR3 loop spans 19 amino acids. Looked up from germline, CDR1 is SGDLS and CDR2 is YYNGEE. In nucleotides, the CDR3 is TGTGCCAGCAGCGTAGCCGATTTCGATAAGTACGGCTCCTACAATGGGCAGTTCTTC. Protein sequence: CASSVADFDKYGSYNGQFF.

The V call is TRBV7-9, the J call TRBJ2-7; D is undetermined. CDR1 SEHNR and CDR2 FQNEAQ come from the germline V gene (reference sequence). Between the trimmed V and J ends, which lost 0 bases and 0 bases, there was a span of 12 bases. CDR3 length equals 16 residues. This chain's CDR3 is CASSLAIGRTSYEQYF. Here the CDR3 DNA reads TGTGCCAGCAGCTTAGCGATAGGTCGGACCTCCTACGAGCAGTACTTC. Together with reference TRBV7-9 and TRBJ2-7, the CDR3 gives the full variable domain: DTGVSQNPRHKITKRGQNVTFRCDPISEHNRLYWYRQTLGQGPEFLTYFQNEAQLEKSRLLSDRFSAERPKGSFSTLEIQRTEQGDSAMYLCASSLAIGRTSYEQYFGPGTRLTVT.

In its sample, this clonotype was seen a few times. The chain recombines TRBV29-1 with TRBJ1-2; TRBD1 matches at 7 bases. From germline, CDR1 is SQVTM and CDR2 ANQGSEA. V dropped 6 bases and J dropped 4; count of bases not matched to a gene: 8. This CDR3 contains 13 residues. The CDR3 DNA reads TGCAGCGTCGAACCAGGGGGTAGCTATGGCTACACCTTC. Protein sequence: CSVEPGGSYGYTF.

The rearrangement joins TRBV6-2 or TRBV6-3 to TRBJ2-2; the match to TRBD2 covers 8 bases. The CDR3 loop spans 18 amino acids. Germline-derived CDR1 and CDR2 are MNHEY and SVGEGT. The ends lost 3 bases at V and 4 bases at J; junction bases unmatched: 13. CDR3 nucleotide sequence: TGTGCCAGCAGTTATATGTCCGGGACTAGTCGTTTCACCGGGGAGCTGTTTTTT. Amino acids: CASSYMSGTSRFTGELFF.

The chain carries TRBV20-1 and TRBJ1-5; 9 positions match TRBD1. Germline CDR1 reads DFQATT; CDR2 reads SNEGSKA (reference sequence). The ends lost 7 bases at V and 3 bases at J; junction bases unmatched: 1. This CDR3 is built from 12 residues. CDR3 in DNA: TGCAGTGTACAGGGGGCCAATCAGCCCCAGCATTTT. Translated: CSVQGANQPQHF.

This rearrangement joins TRBV5-1 to TRBJ2-5; 8 bases agree with TRBD1. Germline V CDR1 and CDR2: SGHRS, YFSETQ. J lost 5 bases, V lost 4 bases, and 13 bases had no gene match. The CDR3 extends over 16 amino acids. CDR3 sequence reads: CASSPNGVRGQETQYF. Written as DNA, the CDR3 is TGCGCCAGCAGCCCGAACGGCGTCAGGGGGCAGGAGACCCAGTACTTC.

The chain combines TRBV28 with TRBJ1-5; TRBD1 is a possible D gene (6 bases). V gave up 2 bases and J gave up 0 bases, with 20 bases separating them. This CDR3 has 19 amino acids. Germline CDR1 and CDR2: MDHEN and SYDVKM. As DNA, the CDR3 is TGTGCCAGCAGTTTAGTCACCGGGACGGGGACATATAGCAATCAGCCCCAGCATTTT. Translation gives CASSLVTGTGTYSNQPQHF.

This clonotype was counted a few times. The chain links TRBV11-1 to TRBJ1-1, with a tentative D call TRBD1 (5 bases). The length of the CDR3 is 13 residues. CDR1 and CDR2 from the germline V gene are SGHAT and FQDESV (reference sequence). V gave up 5 bases and J gave up 5 bases, with 12 bases separating them. The CDR3 DNA follows: TGTGCCAGCAGCCCTCAGGGATTTACTGAAGCTTTCTTT. Amino acid sequence: CASSPQGFTEAFF.

This chain links TRBV6-6 with TRBJ2-3; D perhaps matches TRBD2 (6 bases). CDR3 length: 14 residues. The V end lost 5 bases, the J end lost 3 bases, and 12 bases lay between the germline ends. Germline CDR1 is MNHNY and CDR2 is SVGAGI (reference sequence). The CDR3 loop is CASSITEGTDTQYF. The CDR3 DNA sequence: TGTGCCAGCAGTATAACGGAGGGTACAGATACGCAGTATTTT.

The chain uses TRBV29-1 and TRBJ1-1; D may be TRBD1 (5 bases). The V end lost 0 bases, the J end lost 1 base, and 12 bases lay between the germline ends. The CDR3 is 15 amino acids. Per the germline V gene, CDR1 is SQVTM and CDR2 is ANQGSEA. The CDR3 nucleotides are TGCAGCGTTGAAGATTTCGGGACGGAGAACACTGAAGCTTTCTTT. Residues: CSVEDFGTENTEAFF. Full variable domain (rest looked up from reference TRBV29-1 and TRBJ1-1): SAVISQKPSRDICQRGTSLTIQCQVDSQVTMMFWYRQQPGQSLTLIATANQGSEATYESGFVIDKFPISRPNLTFSTLTVSNMSPEDSSIYLCSVEDFGTENTEAFFGQGTRLTVV.

This clonotype turned up a few times. The chain recombines TRBV28 with TRBJ1-2; D is ambiguous. Germline V gene sequence: CDR1 MDHEN, CDR2 SYDVKM. This CDR3 contains 11 residues. Trimming cost V 5 bases and J 7 bases, with 8 bases left between them. The CDR3 sequence: CASSGGFGYTF. CDR3 DNA sequence: TGTGCCAGCAGTGGAGGGTTTGGCTACACCTTC.

This sequence joins TRBV7-2 and TRBJ2-1; either TRBD1 or TRBD2 may fit D (6 bases each). CDR1 and CDR2 from the germline V gene are SGHTA and FQGNSA. Trimming removed 0 bases from V and 6 bases from J, with 18 bases in between. The CDR3 consists of 17 residues. The CDR3 protein is CASSLAPAGQGFNEQFF. DNA for the CDR3: TGTGCCAGCAGCTTAGCCCCCGCGGGACAAGGCTTCAATGAGCAGTTCTTC. Looking up the rest from reference TRBV7-2 and TRBJ2-1 gives the full variable domain: GAGVSQSPSNKVTEKGKDVELRCDPISGHTALYWYRQSLGQGLEFLIYFQGNSAPDKSGLPSDRFSAERTGGSVSTLTIQRTQQEDSAVYLCASSLAPAGQGFNEQFFGPGTRLTVL.

The V call is TRBV9, the J call TRBJ2-3; 10 bases align to TRBD2. The CDR3 has 15 amino acids. V gave up 0 bases and J gave up 5 bases; unmatched junction bases: 3. Germline-derived CDR1 and CDR2 are SGDLS and YYNGEE. For the CDR3, the DNA is TGTGCCAGCAGCGTAGCTAGCGGGGGTATAGATACGCAGTATTTT. Its protein is CASSVASGGIDTQYF.